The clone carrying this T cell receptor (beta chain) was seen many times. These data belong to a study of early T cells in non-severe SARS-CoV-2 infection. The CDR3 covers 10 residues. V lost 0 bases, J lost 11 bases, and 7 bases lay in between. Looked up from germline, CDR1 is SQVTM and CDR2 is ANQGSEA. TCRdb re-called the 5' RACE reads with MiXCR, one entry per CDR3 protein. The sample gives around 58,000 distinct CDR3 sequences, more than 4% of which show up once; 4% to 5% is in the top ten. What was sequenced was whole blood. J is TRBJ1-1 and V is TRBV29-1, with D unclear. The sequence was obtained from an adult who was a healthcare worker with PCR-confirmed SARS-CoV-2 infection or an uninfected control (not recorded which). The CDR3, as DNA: TGCAGCGTTGAAGATCTGGGGGCTTTCTTT. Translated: CSVEDLGAFF.